The sequence of this TCR beta chain was determined in a study of blood T cell repertoires in COVID-19. Study background: COVID-19 samples collected from the United States, Italy and Spain covered acute and convalescent phases. Sources were T cells, B-cell-depleted T cells, or PBMCs; the material itself was cDNA or gDNA.

The CDR3 length is 14 residues. Germline CDR1 is SNHLY and CDR2 is FYNNEI. Deletions cut 5 bases from V and 2 bases from J, with 12 bases between. As handled by the study authors: Amplification of reference gene primers provided the estimated nucleated cell counts. TCRdb's table, derived via immunoSEQ multiplex PCR, lists solely in-frame clones and lacks some. V and J calls and clone size are those listed in that table; D and trimming were worked out from the DNA. The table includes under 150,000 clones, around 76% detected once. The sequenced sample consisted of peripheral blood. V gene TRBV2 combines with J gene TRBJ2-5, with TRBD1 as a possible D gene (5 bases). The sequence was obtained from a human donor in a cohort sampled during active COVID-19. CDR3 loop: CASSLWTKQETQYF. The DNA for the CDR3 is TGTGCCAGCAGTTTGTGGACAAAACAAGAGACCCAGTACTTC.